This T cell receptor (beta chain) is drawn from a study of T cell repertoires in cytomegalovirus infection. This CDR3 is 18 amino acids long. After removal of 4 bases from V and 0 bases from J, the junction contained 11 bases not matched to a gene. Germline loops: CDR1 SNHLY, CDR2 FYNNEI. One entry per CDR3 protein results from TCRdb running MiXCR on the reads. The data contain approximately 500,000 distinct CDR3 sequences, approximately 15% of them singletons. This clonotype originated in a human donor in good health (CMV status not recorded). Some clones in this sample may be carry-over from other donors' samples. The V gene is TRBV2, the J gene TRBJ2-1, with TRBD1 matching 8 bases. What was sequenced was CD8+ T cells from PBMCs. The DNA of the CDR3 is TGTGCCAGCAGTGGAGATTCGGACAGGGTAAGCTCCTACAATGAGCAGTTCTTC. Protein: CASSGDSDRVSSYNEQFF.